Included here is one T cell receptor (beta chain) sequence, with context. Its antigen is still unknown. The data belong to a study of cytomegalovirus exposure and HLA in healthy donors. Study observations and caveats: Altogether, 160 or so TCR beta chains were recorded as cytomegalovirus-associated.

Assay: immunoSEQ multiplex PCR; the TCRdb copy retains only in-frame clones and omits some. The sample carries approximately 210,000 clones, around 86% recorded once. V was clipped by 5 bases and J by 0 bases, with 11 bases between them. The CDR3 loop spans 15 amino acids. The germline V gene encodes CDR1 LNHNV and CDR2 YYDKDF (reference sequence). Sequencing was carried out using PBMCs. The clonotype was recovered from a woman aged 18-29 years in good health and CMV-seronegative. The chain joins TRBV15 to TRBJ1-5, with D uncertain. The CDR3 reads CATSVNTNSNQPQHF. Here the CDR3 DNA reads TGTGCCACCAGCGTAAATACAAATAGCAATCAGCCCCAGCATTTT.